Shown below are 14 T cell receptor beta chains from a single sample sequenced in a study of PD-1 blockade in classical Hodgkin lymphoma. Profiled with immunoSEQ multiplex PCR; TCRdb holds only in-frame clones, not every one. The table includes around 32,000 clones, about 85% detected once. Time point given: newly diagnosed, previously untreated cHL patient sample. Isolation of CD4+ T cells from thawed PBMCs was performed by magnetic negative selection. Sequenced material: CD4+ T cells from blood. These receptors all stem from a human donor with classical Hodgkin lymphoma.

The CDR3, as DNA: TGCGCCAGCAGCCCTGCCGGGATCGCGTCCTACGAGCAGTACTTC. Amino acids: CASSPAGIASYEQYF. The V and J genes are TRBV5-1 and TRBJ2-7; possibly TRBD2 for D (5 bases). The CDR3 is 15 amino acids. The germline V gene encodes CDR1 SGHRS and CDR2 YFSETQ. V was clipped by 4 bases and J by 1 base, with 15 bases between them.

The chain is built from TRBV11-3 and TRBJ1-1; D possibly corresponds to TRBD1 (6 bases). V lost 1 base and J lost 4, with 10 bases in between. CDR1 is SGHNT, CDR2 YENEEA, per germline. CDR3 length: 14 amino acids. This CDR3 reads CASSLVQGSTEAFF. As DNA, the CDR3 is TGTGCCAGCAGCTTAGTACAGGGTTCCACTGAAGCTTTCTTT.

The chain joins TRBV25-1 to TRBJ1-2; 9 positions match TRBD1. Germline CDR1 is MGHDK and CDR2 is SYGVNS. The CDR3 runs to 16 residues. V shed 5 bases, J shed 0 bases, and the junction held 7 bases outside the gene matches. Here the CDR3 reads CASSPVGDRANYGYTF. CDR3 DNA sequence: TGTGCCAGCAGTCCCGTAGGGGACAGGGCTAACTATGGCTACACCTTC.

This clone was found a few times. CDR3 nucleotide sequence: TGCGCCAGCAGCTTGTGGGGGGAGGACGTTCCAGCTTTCTTT. Translating it yields CASSLWGEDVPAFF. The rearrangement joins TRBV5-1 to TRBJ1-1; D may be TRBD1 (5 bases). V dropped 1 base and J dropped 10 bases, with 17 bases sitting between them. The CDR3 covers 14 residues. The germline V gene has CDR1 SGHRS and CDR2 YFSETQ.

The chain has TRBV14 and TRBJ2-7; unclear D gene. The CDR3 extends over 14 amino acids. Per the germline V gene, CDR1 is SGHDN and CDR2 is FVKESK. V was clipped by 1 base and J by 2 bases, with 9 bases between them. For the CDR3, the DNA is TGTGCCAGCAGCCAAGGATGGGGAACCTACGAGCAGTACTTC. As protein: CASSQGWGTYEQYF.

This clone was seen just once. V and J are TRBV9 and TRBJ1-1, with a tentative D call TRBD1 (5 bases). Germline V gives CDR1 SGDLS, CDR2 YYNGEE. V lost 7 bases and J lost 5, with 27 bases in between. CDR3 size: 17 residues. CDR3 sequence: CASCPRERVGPRTEAFF. CDR3 in DNA: TGTGCCAGCTGCCCCAGGGAGAGAGTGGGTCCGAGAACTGAAGCTTTCTTT.

This clone has a handful of counts. The rearrangement joins TRBV11-2 to TRBJ2-7; possibly TRBD2 for D (5 bases). There are 14 residues in the CDR3. Trimming took 5 bases from V and 4 from J, leaving 15 bases between them. Germline V gene data show CDR1 as SGHAT and CDR2 as FQNNGV. The CDR3 coding sequence is TGTGCCAGCAGCCTACAACGGGGTTCGTACGAGCAGTACGTC. This sequence encodes CASSLQRGSYEQYV.

The chain employs TRBV11-2 and TRBJ2-7; D is unclear. The CDR3 spans 12 residues. CDR1 is SGHAT, CDR2 FQNNGV, per germline. Trimming pared 10 bases from V and 1 base from J, leaving 11 bases between. DNA of the CDR3: TGTGCCACGTCCGGGTTTTCCTACGAGCAGTACTTC. Amino acids: CATSGFSYEQYF.

This sequence joins TRBV11-3 and TRBJ2-5; D is ambiguous. The CDR3 has 13 amino acids. Between the trimmed V and J ends, which lost 2 bases and 9 bases, there was a span of 13 bases. Germline lookup yields CDR1 SGHNT and CDR2 YENEEA. The CDR3 nucleotides read TGTGCCAGCAGCTTAAAGGTCGTCGGGCCCCAGTACTTC. Protein: CASSLKVVGPQYF.

This chain links TRBV27 with TRBJ1-1; D possibly corresponds to TRBD1 (6 bases). The CDR3 loop spans 14 amino acids. V was cut by 7 bases and J by 3 bases, with 15 bases left in between. Germline values: CDR1 MNHEY, CDR2 SMNVEV (reference sequence). For the CDR3, the DNA is TGTGCCAGCAAGCAGGGGCGTGGGGACACTGAAGCTTTCTTT. This sequence encodes CASKQGRGDTEAFF.

The gene calls are TRBV5-1 and TRBJ2-5, with 8 bases fitting TRBD2. V lost 5 bases to trimming and J lost 3 bases; unmatched junction nucleotides: 9. Looked up from germline, CDR1 is SGHRS and CDR2 is YFSETQ. This CDR3 contains 15 residues. The CDR3, as DNA: TGCGCCAGCAGTCTGGGACTAGGGGCCGAAGAGACCCAGTACTTC. It translates to CASSLGLGAEETQYF.

The chain uses TRBV9 and TRBJ1-3; tentatively, D is TRBD1 (5 bases). V lost 1 base and J 2 bases, leaving 10 bases between the germline ends. CDR1 and CDR2 from the germline V gene are SGDLS and YYNGEE. The CDR3 is made up of 15 amino acids. The CDR3 loop is CASSVQGFPGNTIYF. CDR3 DNA: TGTGCCAGCAGCGTACAGGGTTTCCCTGGAAACACCATATATTTT.

This clone appeared a single time. The CDR3 sequence is CAIGTSGNEQFF. The CDR3, as DNA: TGTGCCATCGGGACTAGCGGCAATGAGCAGTTCTTC. The chain carries TRBV2 and TRBJ2-1, with 11 nucleotides matching TRBD2. Trimming removed 10 bases from V and 6 bases from J; junction bases left unmatched: 2. Per germline, CDR1 SNHLY and CDR2 FYNNEI. The CDR3 totals 12 residues. Full variable domain (rest looked up from reference TRBV2 and TRBJ2-1): EPEVTQTPSHQVTQMGQEVILRCVPISNHLYFYWYRQILGQKVEFLVSFYNNEISEKSEIFDDQFSVERPDGSNFTLKIRSTKLEDSAMYFCAIGTSGNEQFFGPGTRLTVL.

The V and J genes are TRBV18 and TRBJ1-1, with TRBD1 matching over 7 bases. The CDR3 has 14 amino acids. J gave up 4 bases and V 2 bases, and 4 bases lay outside the gene matches. From germline, CDR1 is KGHSH and CDR2 LQKENI. This CDR3 is CASSPDREATEAFF. The CDR3 region has the DNA TGTGCCAGCTCACCAGACAGGGAGGCCACTGAAGCTTTCTTT.